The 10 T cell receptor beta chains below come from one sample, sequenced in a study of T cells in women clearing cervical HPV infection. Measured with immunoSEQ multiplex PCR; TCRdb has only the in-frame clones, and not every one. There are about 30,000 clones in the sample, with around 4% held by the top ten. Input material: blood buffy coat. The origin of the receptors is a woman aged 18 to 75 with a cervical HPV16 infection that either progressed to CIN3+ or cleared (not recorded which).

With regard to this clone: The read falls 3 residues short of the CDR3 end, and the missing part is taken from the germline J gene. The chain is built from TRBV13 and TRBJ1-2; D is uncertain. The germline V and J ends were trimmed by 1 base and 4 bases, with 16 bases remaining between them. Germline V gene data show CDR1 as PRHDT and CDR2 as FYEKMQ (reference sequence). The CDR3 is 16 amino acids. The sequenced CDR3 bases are TGTGCCAGCAGCTTAGATCTCGGGGAAATCGGCTATGGC. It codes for CASSLDLGEIGYG. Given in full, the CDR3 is CASSLDLGEIGYGYTF.

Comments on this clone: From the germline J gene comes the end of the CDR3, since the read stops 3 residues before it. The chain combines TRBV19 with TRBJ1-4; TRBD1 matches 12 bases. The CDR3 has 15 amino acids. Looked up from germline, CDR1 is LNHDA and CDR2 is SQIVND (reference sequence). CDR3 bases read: TGTGCCAGTAGTATTGGGACAGGGGGCAATTCACCA. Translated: CASSIGTGGNSP. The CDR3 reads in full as CASSIGTGGNSPLFF.

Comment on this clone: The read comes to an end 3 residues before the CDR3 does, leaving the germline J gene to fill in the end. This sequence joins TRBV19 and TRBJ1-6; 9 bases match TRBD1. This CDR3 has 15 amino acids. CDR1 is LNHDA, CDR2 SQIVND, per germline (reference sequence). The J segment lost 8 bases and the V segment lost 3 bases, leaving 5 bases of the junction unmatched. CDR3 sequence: CASSISTGGDSPLHF. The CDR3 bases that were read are TGTGCCAGTAGTATCAGCACAGGGGGCGATTCACCC.

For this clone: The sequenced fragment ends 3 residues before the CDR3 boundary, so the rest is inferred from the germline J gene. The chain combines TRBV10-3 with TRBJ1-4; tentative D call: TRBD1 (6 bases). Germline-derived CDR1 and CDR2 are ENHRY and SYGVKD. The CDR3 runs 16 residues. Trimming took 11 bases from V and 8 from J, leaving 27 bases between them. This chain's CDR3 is CAVTEGHSLPGEKLFF. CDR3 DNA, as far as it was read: TGTGCCGTCACTGAGGGACACAGCCTCCCTGGGGAAAAA.

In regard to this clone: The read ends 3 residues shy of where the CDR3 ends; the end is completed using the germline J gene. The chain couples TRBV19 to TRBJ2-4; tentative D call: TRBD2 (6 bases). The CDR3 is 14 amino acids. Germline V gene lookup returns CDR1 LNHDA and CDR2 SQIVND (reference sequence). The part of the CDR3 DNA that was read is TGTGCCAGTAGTTCGGGCCCGGGGGATTATGGT. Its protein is CASSSGPGDYG. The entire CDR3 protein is CASSSGPGDYGQYF.

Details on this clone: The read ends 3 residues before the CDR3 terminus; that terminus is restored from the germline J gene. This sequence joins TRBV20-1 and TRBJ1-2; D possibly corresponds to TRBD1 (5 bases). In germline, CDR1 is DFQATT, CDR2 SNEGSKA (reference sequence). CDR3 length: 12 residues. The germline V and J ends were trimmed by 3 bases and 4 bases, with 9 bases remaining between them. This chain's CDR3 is CSARDISYGYTF. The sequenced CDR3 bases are TGCAGTGCTAGGGACATTTCCTATGGC.

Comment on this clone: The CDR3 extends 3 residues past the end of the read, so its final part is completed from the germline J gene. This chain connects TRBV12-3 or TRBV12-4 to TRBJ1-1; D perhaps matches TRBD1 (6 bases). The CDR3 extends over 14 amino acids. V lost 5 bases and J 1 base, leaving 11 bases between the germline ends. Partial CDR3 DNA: TGTGCCAGCAGTCCCATGGGACAGAACACTGAA. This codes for CASSPMGQNTE. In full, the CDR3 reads CASSPMGQNTEAFF.

CDR3 region: CASSQDSRDGTEAFF. The part of the CDR3 DNA that was read is TGTGCCAGCAGCCAAGATAGCAGGGATGGCACTGAA. The chain links TRBV4-2 to TRBJ1-1, with a weak D call TRBD1 (5 bases). The read is 3 residues too short to cover the CDR3 end, so that end is filled in from the germline J gene. Between the trimmed V and J ends, which lost 0 bases and 4 bases, there was a span of 12 bases. The CDR3 has 15 amino acids. From germline, CDR1 is LGHNA and CDR2 YNFKEQ.

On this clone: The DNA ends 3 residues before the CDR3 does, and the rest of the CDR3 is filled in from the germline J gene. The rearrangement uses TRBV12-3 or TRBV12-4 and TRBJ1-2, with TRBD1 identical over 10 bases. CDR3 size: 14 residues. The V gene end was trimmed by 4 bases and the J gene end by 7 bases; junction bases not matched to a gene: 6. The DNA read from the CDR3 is TGTGCCAGCAGTTCGTCCGGGACAGGGGTTGGC. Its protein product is CASSSSGTGVG. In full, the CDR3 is CASSSSGTGVGYTF.

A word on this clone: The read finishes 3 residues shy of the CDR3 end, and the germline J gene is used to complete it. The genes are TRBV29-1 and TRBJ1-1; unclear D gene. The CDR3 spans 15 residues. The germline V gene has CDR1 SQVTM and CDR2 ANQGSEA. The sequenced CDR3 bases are TGCAGCGTCGGCGGATCCCGTGATAATTTCGTGGGA. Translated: CSVGGSRDNFVG. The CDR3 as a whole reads CSVGGSRDNFVGAFF.